The present T cell receptor beta chain was sequenced within a study of T cells in Graves' hyperthyroidism and ophthalmopathy (dated by TCRdb to 2018 to 2020). Study-wide context: Peripheral blood samples were taken at the time of initial diagnosis, prior to any treatment. A discovery cohort of roughly 96 patients, 43 with Graves' ophthalmopathy and 55 to 60 with stable Graves' hyperthyroidism, was used to find distinguishing TCR V-J signatures. The approximately 95 discovery patients were divided at random into training and test sets in a 7:3 ratio. Prospective prediction of ophthalmopathy was tested in an independent validation cohort of approximately 19 hyperthyroidism patients and 15 to 17 patients who later progressed to ophthalmopathy. After blood sampling, hyperthyroidism patients were treated with methimazole at a starting dose of 30 mg daily, and ophthalmopathy patients were treated with high-dose intravenous methylprednisolone. In addition, the study compared T-cell repertoires in thyroid tissue and in blood from six Graves' hyperthyroidism patients. According to the paper, TCR Vbeta CDR3 sequencing was carried out on about 140 peripheral blood samples, which came from fewer than 50 ophthalmopathy, 75 or so hyperthyroidism and 17 progressor patients.

From the cysteine through the phenylalanine, the CDR3 covers 13 amino acids. The CDR3 DNA has 39 bases and is translated from base 1. Trimming takes 6 bases off V and 6 bases off J; junction bases not matched to a gene: 8. The TCR beta CDR3 regions were amplified from the RNA transcripts. The TCR CDR3 was subjected to a first round of RT-PCR using the HTBI primer set and the Qiagen OneStep RT-PCR kit. The libraries were constructed in a second round of multiplex PCR and then size-selected and purified. The libraries were sequenced on an Illumina HiSeq2000 using paired-end 100 bp reads. The paper's data handling went like this. SOAPnuke was used to process the raw data, removing reads that contained adapters or uncalled bases, had a mean Phred below 15, or lacked an exact match to the constant primer or identifier. High-quality paired reads were merged with COPE v1.2.5, and unique nucleotide sequences were defined as clonotypes. MiTCR v1.1 was used to align the clonotypes against IMGT TRBV, TRBD and TRBJ reference segments. Only V-J combinations with frequency above 0.0001, covering 99% to 99.2% of repertoires, were analysed. A TCS score was defined as the ratio between F50 (clonal expansion) and ExV (chaos), using BLOSUM62-based TCRdist between CDR3 peptides within each V-J. Welch's t-statistics and random forest reduced roughly 500 V-J features to some 14, which were used in a naive Bayes classifier (R e1071). TCRdb ran its own pipeline on the public reads, namely fastp trimming at Q25 and MiXCR clone calling, and kept in-frame beta chains. Each CDR3 protein gets just one entry, which takes the most common genes and DNA from the rows behind it. Clone size and V and J calls follow TCRdb, not the original study. Here the sample has about 500,000 distinct CDR3 sequences; 17% occur a single time. The ten largest clones take up around 17% of the sample.

Ophthalmopathy patients had moderately to severely active disease, Clinical Activity Score of at least 3, NOSPECS grade of at least 4, and duration under 3 months. Patients with uncontrolled infections, other autoimmune diseases, pregnancy or lactation were excluded. Diagnoses relied on clinical symptoms, serum thyroxine and TRAb, thyroid ultrasound and orbital computed tomography. PBMCs were isolated from roughly 10 ml of fresh peripheral blood by Ficoll-Paque density gradient centrifugation. Trizol reagent was used to extract total RNA, and RNA quality was then checked on an Agilent 2100 Bioanalyzer. In the case of this clonotype: Which antigen it targets is not known. No quality values exist for individual bases; no much larger clone is one base distant.

What the authors observed across the whole study: In validation, the model predicted progression to ophthalmopathy a median of around six months before onset, with approximately 71% sensitivity and roughly 79% specificity. Sample size was not statistically predetermined, and blinding of investigators to group allocation was not performed. A 13 V-J signature model separated ophthalmopathy from stable hyperthyroidism, with just over 85% sensitivity and about 81% specificity in cross-validation and 80%/75% in testing. Most expanded thyroid clonotypes (frequency above 0.001) were also detected in blood, a finding suggesting that blood repertoires may reflect thyroid immune responses.

The origin of this receptor is a woman between 18 and 29 years old with Graves' ophthalmopathy. The chain joins TRBV12-3 or TRBV12-4 to TRBJ2-7, with 7 bases matching TRBD2. Sequenced input: blood. The DNA sequence reads TGTGCCAGCAGCCCGATTAGCGGGCCCGAGCAGTACTTC. This is translated as CASSPISGPEQYF.